This T cell receptor (beta chain) stems from a study of T cells after yellow fever vaccination. In making TCR cDNA, 5'RACE template switching added a universal primer site and UMIs to it. From the 5' RACE reads, TCRdb called clonotypes with MiXCR, one entry per CDR3 protein. The table records about 340,000 distinct CDR3 sequences, 12% of them present only once. The CDR3 covers 17 residues. Germline trimming cut 6 bases from V and 0 bases from J; bases unmatched to any gene: 6. Looked up from germline, CDR1 is MNHEY and CDR2 is SVGAGI. This clonotype has only a few counts. The rearrangement joins TRBV6-5 to TRBJ2-6; 9 bases are a match to TRBD1. The material sequenced was CD4+ T cells sorted from PBMCs, taken 15 days after the yellow fever booster vaccination. The receptor was derived from a man younger than 35 who received the YFV17D yellow fever vaccine. Here the CDR3 reads CASRGGQGPSGANVLTF. The DNA of the CDR3 is TGTGCCAGCAGAGGTGGACAGGGGCCCTCTGGGGCCAACGTCCTGACTTTC.